This TCR beta chain emerged from a study of response to subunit inactivated influenza vaccine. General observations from the study: New T cells are recruited in small numbers by each seasonal influenza vaccination, according to the authors' suggestion.

From the RT-PCR reads, TCRdb called clonotypes with MiXCR, one entry per CDR3 protein. The sample holds about 580,000 distinct CDR3 sequences; around 15% are singletons and the top ten take around 10%. The germline V gene has CDR1 LGHDT and CDR2 YNNKEL (reference sequence). The germline V and J ends were trimmed by 6 bases and 5 bases, with 19 bases remaining between them. The CDR3 loop spans 15 amino acids. Comments on this clonotype: Its antigen is not identified.

The sequences come from PBMCs from blood, collected 11 to 12 days after vaccination. This TCR derives from a man over 45 who received an inactivated influenza vaccine. The chain joins TRBV3-1 to TRBJ2-5; D gene ambiguous. The CDR3 DNA is TGTGCCAGCAGTGGGTCGTGGAACACCCGGGAGACCCAGTACTTC. This sequence encodes CASSGSWNTRETQYF.